These 17 T cell receptor beta chains were sequenced from one sample in a study of blood T cell repertoires in COVID-19. Using immunoSEQ multiplex PCR, the repertoire was profiled, and TCRdb retains in-frame clones only, with some absent. The table lists 15,000 to 20,000 clones, around 82% of them singletons, with roughly 10% in the top ten. Sequencing was done on a sample of peripheral blood. The receptors stem from a human donor in a cohort sampled during active COVID-19.

The rearrangement uses TRBV7-2 and TRBJ2-1; TRBD2 matches at 10 bases. CDR1 is SGHTA, CDR2 FQGNSA, per germline. The ends lost 2 bases at V and 6 bases at J; junction bases unmatched: 13. The CDR3 loop spans 18 amino acids. This CDR3 is CASSLSASGRVMGNEQFF. The DNA of the CDR3 is TGTGCCAGCAGCTTATCCGCTAGCGGGAGAGTGATGGGCAATGAGCAGTTCTTC.

The chain carries TRBV27 and TRBJ1-5; a weak D match, TRBD1 (6 bases). Germline V gene data show CDR1 as MNHEY and CDR2 as SMNVEV (reference sequence). The CDR3 covers 14 residues. The ends were cut back, 2 bases at V and 3 bases at J, with 8 bases in the middle. CDR3 nucleotides: TGTGCCAGCAGTTTAAGGGGGATCAATCAGCCCCAGCATTTT. As protein: CASSLRGINQPQHF.

The CDR3 nucleotides are TGTGCCAGCAGCCCTCCGGGACAGGGGATCACCGGGGAGCTGTTTTTT. Translation gives CASSPPGQGITGELFF. The chain combines TRBV7-2 with TRBJ2-2; 10 bases are shared with TRBD1. The CDR3 contains 16 residues. CDR1 is SGHTA and CDR2 is FQGNSA in the germline V gene. Trimming removed 5 bases from V and 4 bases from J; junction bases left unmatched: 7.

This clone was seen just once. This chain links TRBV10-3 with TRBJ2-3, with TRBD2 matching over 11 bases. V was clipped by 10 bases and J by 2 bases; unmatched bases: 8. CDR3 size: 15 residues. The germline CDR1 and CDR2 sequences are ENHRY and SYGVKD. The CDR3 here is CATTLAGGNTDTQYF. CDR3 bases: TGTGCCACCACCCTAGCGGGGGGTAACACAGATACGCAGTATTTT.

This chain uses TRBV7-3 with TRBJ2-1; 8 positions match TRBD2. V shed 2 bases and J 0 bases; nucleotides not matched to a gene: 0. There are 15 residues in the CDR3. The germline V gene encodes CDR1 SGHTA and CDR2 FQGTGA. CDR3 bases: TGTGCCAGCAGCTTAGGGACTAGCTCCTACAATGAGCAGTTCTTC. As protein: CASSLGTSSYNEQFF.

The chain joins TRBV18 to TRBJ2-3, with a tentative D call TRBD1 (6 bases). Germline assignment: CDR1 KGHSH and CDR2 LQKENI. This CDR3 comprises 14 residues. V was shortened by 1 base and J by 5 bases, with 10 bases between the two germline ends. CDR3 DNA sequence: TGTGCCAGCTCACCACGTCAGGGGATAGATACGCAGTATTTT. This codes for CASSPRQGIDTQYF.

V is TRBV2 and J is TRBJ2-1; 8 bases line up with TRBD1. The CDR3 runs to 15 residues. The V gene's germline CDR1 is SNHLY and CDR2 FYNNEI. V was pared by 7 bases and J by 4 bases, with 9 bases of the junction left unmatched. Written as DNA, the CDR3 is TGTGCCAGCAATCGGGACAGGAACACATACAATGAGCAGTTCTTC. It is translated as CASNRDRNTYNEQFF.

The chain is built from TRBV6-1 and TRBJ2-7; TRBD1 might be the D (5 bases). The CDR3 is 16 amino acids. The V gene's germline CDR1 is MNHNS and CDR2 SASEGT. V was pared by 0 bases and J by 6 bases, with 18 bases between. This chain's CDR3 is CASSEATSGLPVEQYF. The CDR3 region has the DNA TGTGCCAGCAGTGAAGCTACCTCAGGGCTCCCAGTCGAGCAGTACTTC.

This chain joins TRBV11-3 and TRBJ2-7, with D maybe TRBD2 (5 bases). This CDR3 is built from 14 residues. The V gene lost 5 bases and the J gene lost 4 bases, with 15 bases spanning the gap. Germline values: CDR1 SGHNT, CDR2 YENEEA. This CDR3 is CASSARGLEYEQYF. CDR3 in DNA: TGTGCCAGCAGCGCACGGGGTTTAGAATACGAGCAGTACTTC. Supplemented by reference TRBV11-3 and TRBJ2-7, the full variable domain reads EAGVVQSPRYKIIEKKQPVAFWCNPISGHNTLYWYLQNLGQGPELLIRYENEEAVDDSQLPKDRFSAERLKGVDSTLKIQPAELGDSAVYLCASSARGLEYEQYFGPGTRLTVT.

This chain connects TRBV12-3 or TRBV12-4 to TRBJ1-2; 9 bases are shared with TRBD1. CDR3 length: 13 amino acids. V lost 5 bases, J lost 4 bases, and 2 bases stayed unmatched. CDR3 sequence: CASSKDRGYGYTF. DNA of the CDR3: TGTGCCAGCAGTAAGGACAGGGGCTATGGCTACACCTTC.

Concerning this clone itself: Other DNA sequences in this sample translate to the same CDR3. The V gene is TRBV7-2, the J gene TRBJ2-7; 9 nucleotides line up with TRBD2. Germline V gene data show CDR1 as SGHTA and CDR2 as FQGNSA. J lost 2 bases, V lost 5 bases, and 7 bases had no gene match. The CDR3 spans 15 residues. The CDR3 reads CASSPRLAEAYEQYF. The CDR3 nucleotides are TGTGCCAGCAGCCCCAGACTAGCGGAGGCCTACGAGCAGTACTTC. Together with reference TRBV7-2 and TRBJ2-7, the CDR3 gives the full variable domain: GAGVSQSPSNKVTEKGKDVELRCDPISGHTALYWYRQSLGQGLEFLIYFQGNSAPDKSGLPSDRFSAERTGGSVSTLTIQRTQQEDSAVYLCASSPRLAEAYEQYFGPGTRLTVT.

A few counts support this clone. The V call is TRBV6-5, the J call TRBJ1-2, with 11 bases fitting TRBD1. The CDR3 length is 14 residues. V was clipped by 6 bases and J by 4 bases; unmatched bases: 4. Per germline, CDR1 MNHEY and CDR2 SVGAGI. The CDR3 spells CASRTGTGGYGYTF. The DNA of the CDR3 is TGTGCCAGCAGAACCGGGACAGGGGGCTATGGCTACACCTTC.

V and J are TRBV5-1 and TRBJ2-7, with 8 bases identical to TRBD1. The length of the CDR3 is 15 residues. Germline V lookup: CDR1 SGHRS, CDR2 YFSETQ. The ends lost 4 bases at V and 2 bases at J; junction bases unmatched: 8. The CDR3 region is CASSVTGTGPYEQYF. The CDR3 nucleotides are TGCGCCAGCAGCGTGACCGGGACAGGTCCCTACGAGCAGTACTTC.

The chain has TRBV28 and TRBJ1-1; tentative D call: TRBD1 (5 bases). Germline V gene lookup returns CDR1 MDHEN and CDR2 SYDVKM. CDR3 length: 14 residues. V lost 3 bases, J lost 0 bases, and 8 bases lay in between. The CDR3 DNA is TGTGCCAGCAGTTTGGGGCGCCTGAACACTGAAGCTTTCTTT. It translates to CASSLGRLNTEAFF.

The rearrangement joins TRBV7-2 to TRBJ2-7; D ambiguous. The V end was cut by 5 bases, the J end by 1 base, with 3 bases between. Germline V gives CDR1 SGHTA, CDR2 FQGNSA. CDR3 length: 11 residues. This chain's CDR3 is CASSRSYEQYF. In DNA form, the CDR3 reads TGTGCCAGCAGCCGTTCCTACGAGCAGTACTTC.

The chain uses TRBV19 and TRBJ2-1, with no clear D. This CDR3 has 15 residues. Looked up from germline, CDR1 is LNHDA and CDR2 is SQIVND (reference sequence). V gave up 0 bases and J gave up 5 bases, with 11 bases separating them. CDR3 region: CASSIEGSSNNEQFF. Written as DNA, the CDR3 is TGTGCCAGTAGTATAGAGGGCAGCAGTAACAATGAGCAGTTCTTC.

This chain joins TRBV5-5 and TRBJ2-2, with a possible D match to TRBD2 (6 bases). Germline CDR1 and CDR2: SGHKS and YYEKEE (reference sequence). V gave up 0 bases and J gave up 6 bases, with 9 bases separating them. This CDR3 comprises 14 residues. The CDR3 DNA follows: TGTGCCAGCAGCTTGGACGGAGGGCCCGGGGAGCTGTTTTTT. Protein sequence: CASSLDGGPGELFF.